The T cell receptor beta chain under discussion was sequenced for a study of T cells expressing NK-cell markers. CDR3 length: 13 amino acids. CDR1 SGHTA and CDR2 FQGNSA come from the germline V gene. Using the 5' RACE reads, TCRdb records one entry per CDR3 protein without DNA. Reported are over 200,000 distinct CDR3 sequences; the ten largest clones contain approximately 0.42%. This chain uses TRBV7-2 with TRBJ1-2. The receptor was isolated from a man in his late teens or twenties in good health. The sequenced sample consisted of blood T cells: a sorted CD56 or NKG2C T cell subset, CD4+ or CD8+ T cells, or bulk PBMC T cells (not recorded which). CDR3 residues: CATSRATNYGYTF. Variable domain in full (rest from reference TRBV7-2 and TRBJ1-2): GAGVSQSPSNKVTEKGKDVELRCDPISGHTALYWYRQSLGQGLEFLIYFQGNSAPDKSGLPSDRFSAERTGGSVSTLTIQRTQQEDSAVYLCATSRATNYGYTFGSGTRLTVV.